The rows below give T cell receptor beta chains drawn from one sample of a study of identical twins. TCRdb processed the 5' RACE reads anew with MiXCR; each CDR3 protein has one entry. The sample includes 200,000 to 250,000 distinct CDR3 sequences, 5.5% to 7% seen only once; the top ten take 3.5% to 4%. The same data also went into a second study, on yellow fever vaccine responses in identical twins.

What was sequenced was memory (CD45RO+) T cells sorted from blood. All receptors come from a woman younger than 35 in good health. Both conserved end residues are part of each CDR3. Each record gives: clone size, D gene, CDR3 length, J gene, V gene, CDR3 protein, CDR3 DNA. A D gene is named only where the DNA matches it firmly. Rows may omit the clone size; those that give it use once, few, many or a size class.

>few|NA|14|TRBJ2-1|TRBV6-1
CASSGEPSANEQFF
TGTGCCAGCAGTGGAGAACCTAGCGCCAATGAGCAGTTCTTC
>few|NA|11|TRBJ2-1|TRBV2
CASCAYNEQFF
TGTGCCAGCTGTGCCTACAATGAGCAGTTCTTC
>few|TRBD1|12|TRBJ1-1|TRBV20-1
CSARGQFAEAFF
TGCAGTGCTAGGGGACAGTTTGCTGAAGCTTTCTTT
>many|NA|18|TRBJ2-3|TRBV5-1
CASSVGPLGRASTDTQYF
TGCGCCAGCAGCGTAGGCCCCCTCGGAAGGGCCAGCACAGATACGCAGTATTTT
>many|NA|14|TRBJ2-1|TRBV28
CASSLGTAPNEQFF
TGTGCCAGCAGTTTAGGGACTGCACCTAATGAGCAGTTCTTC
>many|TRBD1|15|TRBJ1-5|TRBV5-1
CASSPNTGGDQPQHF
TGCGCCAGCAGCCCGAACACAGGGGGAGATCAGCCCCAGCATTTT
>many|NA|14|TRBJ1-4|TRBV5-1
CASSPLVDGEKLFF
TGCGCCAGCAGCCCACTGGTTGACGGCGAAAAACTGTTTTTT
>many|NA|12|TRBJ2-5|TRBV20-1
CSARLGYETQYF
TGCAGTGCTAGATTGGGGTACGAGACCCAGTACTTC
>many|NA|13|TRBJ1-1|TRBV14
CASSLAMNTEAFF
TGTGCCAGCAGCCTGGCGATGAACACTGAAGCTTTCTTT
>NA|NA|13|TRBJ2-7|TRBV20-1
CSARKQGSYEQYF
TGCAGTGCTAGAAAGCAGGGCTCCTACGAGCAGTACTTC
>NA|TRBD2|14|TRBJ2-5|TRBV5-4
CAAGREGPGETQYF
TGTGCCGCGGGGCGGGAGGGCCCCGGGGAGACCCAGTACTTC
>few|TRBD2|16|TRBJ2-5|TRBV15
CATSRELAGGLETQYF
TGTGCCACCAGCAGAGAGCTAGCGGGGGGTTTGGAGACCCAGTACTTC
>NA|TRBD2|15|TRBJ2-4|TRBV4-1
CASSPGLAGGWIQYF
TGCGCCAGCAGCCCCGGACTAGCGGGAGGTTGGATTCAGTACTTC
>few|NA|13|TRBJ2-5|TRBV20-1
CSARLMGQETQYF
TGCAGTGCTAGATTGATGGGTCAAGAGACCCAGTACTTC
>few|NA|13|TRBJ2-1|TRBV25-1
CASSESRQEEQFF
TGTGCCAGCAGTGAATCCAGGCAGGAGGAGCAGTTCTTC
>many|NA|13|TRBJ1-1|TRBV6-2/TRBV6-3
CASSYTDRTEAFF
TGTGCCAGCAGTTATACCGACAGGACTGAAGCTTTCTTT
>NA|NA|14|TRBJ1-2|TRBV28
CASLRATVNYGYTF
TGTGCCAGCCTGCGGGCCACAGTAAACTATGGCTACACCTTC
>many|TRBD1|17|TRBJ2-1|TRBV7-2
CASSPYGTASSYNEQFF
TGTGCCAGCAGCCCTTACGGGACAGCCAGCTCCTACAATGAGCAGTTCTTC